Included here is one T cell receptor (beta chain) sequence, with context. Sequenced by immunoSEQ multiplex PCR; TCRdb stores in-frame clones only, minus some. Of about 480,000 clones in the sample, around nine tenths are singletons; the top ten hold roughly 13%. Noted treatment: roughly 19 received Ad26.COV2.S at low or high dose, single or two shots; roughly 5 received placebo; per-sample allocation not given. On day 63 after the first injection, vaccine and placebo recipients gave samples. This entry comes from a study of Ad26.COV2.S vaccination and SARS-CoV-2 variants. Study overall: Donor had been placed in the Ad26.COV2.S arm of the COV1001 trial.

The CDR3 is made up of 15 amino acids. CDR1 and CDR2 from the germline V gene are LGHDT and YNNKEL (reference sequence). V lost 1 base, J lost 0 bases, and 10 bases lay in between. The chain joins TRBV3-1 (or the pseudogene TRBV3-2) to TRBJ2-7; a possible D gene is TRBD1 (6 bases). Sequences were derived from peripheral blood, sampled in a trial of Ad26.COV2.S vaccine versus placebo. The sequence came from a person between 18 and 65 years old who received the Ad26.COV2.S COVID-19 vaccine or a placebo. The CDR3 sequence: CASSQAPGASYEQYF. CDR3 sequence (DNA): TGTGCCAGCAGCCAAGCGCCAGGGGCCTCCTACGAGCAGTACTTC.